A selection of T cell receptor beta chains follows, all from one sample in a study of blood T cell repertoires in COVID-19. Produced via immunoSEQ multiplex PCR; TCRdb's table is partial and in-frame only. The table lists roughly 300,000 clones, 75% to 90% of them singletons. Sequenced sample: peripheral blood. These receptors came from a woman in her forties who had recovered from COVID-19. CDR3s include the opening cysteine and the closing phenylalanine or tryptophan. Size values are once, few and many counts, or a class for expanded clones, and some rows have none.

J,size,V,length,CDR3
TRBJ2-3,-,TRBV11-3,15,CASSLHFKYSDTQYF
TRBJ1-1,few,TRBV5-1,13,CASSLFGSAEAFF
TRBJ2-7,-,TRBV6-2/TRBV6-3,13,CASSRLGRGEQYF
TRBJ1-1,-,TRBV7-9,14,CASSSRGHGTEAFF
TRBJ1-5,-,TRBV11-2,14,CASSLNRDLQPQHF
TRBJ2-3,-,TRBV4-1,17,CASSTRLAGGFTDTQYF
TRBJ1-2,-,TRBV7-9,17,CASSLGPGTGVDYGYTF
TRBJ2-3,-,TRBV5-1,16,CASSYRLAISTDTQYF
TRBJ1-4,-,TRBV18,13,CASSLRRVEKLFF
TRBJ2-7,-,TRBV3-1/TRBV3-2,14,CASSQVLGGGEQYF
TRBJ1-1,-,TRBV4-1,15,CASSQVGQTNTEAFF
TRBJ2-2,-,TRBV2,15,CASSSGTENTGELFF
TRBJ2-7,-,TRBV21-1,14,CASIHRGQEGEQYF
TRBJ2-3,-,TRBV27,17,CASSFLRVTPGADTQYF
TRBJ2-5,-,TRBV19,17,CASSIEGLADFQETQYF
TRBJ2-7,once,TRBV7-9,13,CASSRGSGYEQYF